These 9 T cell receptor beta chains were sequenced from one sample in a study of blood T cell repertoires in COVID-19. Profiling relied on immunoSEQ multiplex PCR, and the TCRdb table lists in-frame clones only, not all of them. The table lists almost 350,000 clones, approximately 89% of them singletons. What was sequenced was peripheral blood. The receptors were gathered from an older woman with COVID-19, enrolled during active disease.

The V and J genes are TRBV7-8 and TRBJ1-2, with D perhaps TRBD1 (6 bases). The CDR3 runs to 14 residues. Trimming left V 5 bases short and J 4 bases short, with 14 bases between. Germline V gene data show CDR1 as SGHVS and CDR2 as FQNEAQ. The CDR3 reads CASSNDRTIYGYTF. The CDR3 DNA reads TGTGCCAGCAGCAATGACAGGACAATCTATGGCTACACCTTC. Using reference TRBV7-8 and TRBJ1-2 for the parts outside the CDR3, the full variable domain is GAGVSQSPRYKVAKRGQDVALRCDPISGHVSLFWYQQALGQGPEFLTYFQNEAQLDKSGLPSDRFFAERPEGSVSTLKIQRTQQEDSAVYLCASSNDRTIYGYTFGSGTRLTVV.

The rearrangement joins TRBV2 to TRBJ2-3; D possibly corresponds to TRBD2 (6 bases). There are 14 residues in the CDR3. V lost 6 bases and J 7 bases, leaving 17 bases between the germline ends. The germline V gene has CDR1 SNHLY and CDR2 FYNNEI. In DNA, the CDR3 is TGTGCCAGCAGACCCCCGCGGGGCCTCCATACGCAGTATTTT. Translation gives CASRPPRGLHTQYF.

The chain couples TRBV28 to TRBJ1-6; TRBD1 agrees at 8 bases. Germline V gives CDR1 MDHEN, CDR2 SYDVKM. After removal of 7 bases from V and 8 bases from J, the junction contained 10 bases not matched to a gene. This CDR3 region has 15 residues. The CDR3 loop is CASNSPAGGDSPLHF. The CDR3 DNA reads as TGTGCCAGCAATTCGCCGGCAGGGGGCGATTCACCCCTCCACTTT.

The chain joins TRBV15 to TRBJ2-1; 8 bases fit TRBD2. Germline CDR1 LNHNV, CDR2 YYDKDF (reference sequence). The CDR3 has 17 amino acids. Trimming removed 0 bases from V and 5 bases from J; junction bases left unmatched: 9. The CDR3 here is CATSRDGRGGQDNEQFF. The CDR3 DNA sequence: TGTGCCACCAGCAGAGATGGACGGGGGGGCCAGGACAATGAGCAGTTCTTC.

The CDR3 sequence: CATSQQRGGVNEQFF. The CDR3 region has the DNA TGTGCCACCAGTCAACAGCGGGGGGGCGTCAATGAGCAGTTCTTC. The chain employs TRBV24-1 and TRBJ2-1; 10 bases fit TRBD2. This CDR3 has 15 amino acids. Trimming removed 6 bases from V and 6 bases from J; junction bases left unmatched: 7. The germline gives CDR1 KGHDR, CDR2 SFDVKD.

This clone appeared once. The chain carries TRBV5-4 and TRBJ2-5; TRBD1 aligns across 7 bases. Losses at the gene ends were 4 bases for V and 1 base for J; bases not matched to a gene: 7. The CDR3 spans 15 residues. CDR1 SGHNT and CDR2 YYREEE come from the germline V gene (reference sequence). CDR3 sequence (DNA): TGTGCCAGCAGCCTACTGACAGGGCCCCAAGAGACCCAGTACTTC. Amino acid sequence: CASSLLTGPQETQYF.

V usage is TRBV6-6 and J usage is TRBJ2-3; tentative D call: TRBD1 (5 bases). The CDR3 loop spans 14 amino acids. The V gene lost 0 bases and the J gene lost 5 bases, with 9 bases spanning the gap. Germline V gene data show CDR1 as MNHNY and CDR2 as SVGAGI (reference sequence). The CDR3 coding sequence is TGTGCCAGCAGTTACTCGGAAGGGGAAGATACGCAGTATTTT. Amino acids: CASSYSEGEDTQYF.

The chain couples TRBV7-8 to TRBJ1-5; 10 nucleotides line up with TRBD1. Germline trimming cut 4 bases from V and 1 base from J; bases unmatched to any gene: 7. The CDR3 consists of 17 residues. Germline V lookup: CDR1 SGHVS, CDR2 FQNEAQ. CDR3 nucleotides: TGTGCCAGCAGCTCCTCGACAGGGGGCGCAAGCAATCAGCCCCAGCATTTT. Its protein product is CASSSSTGGASNQPQHF.

A remark on this clone: The germline gene is not matched at one end of the junction; a read error may be the cause. The chain employs TRBV7-6 and TRBJ2-5, with TRBD1 identical over 7 bases. CDR1 and CDR2 (germline): SGHVS, FNYEAQ. The CDR3 consists of 15 residues. The CDR3 coding sequence is TGTGCCAGCAGCCCCCACAGGGGACAAAGAGAGGCCCAGTACTTC. This codes for CASSPHRGQREAQYF. Full variable domain (outside the CDR3, taken from reference TRBV7-6 and TRBJ2-5): GAGVSQSPRYKVTKRGQDVALRCDPISGHVSLYWYRQALGQGPEFLTYFNYEAQQDKSGLPNDRFSAERPEGSISTLTIQRTEQRDSAMYRCASSPHRGQREAQYFGPGTRLLVL.